This T cell receptor (beta chain) emerged from a study of blood T cell repertoires in COVID-19. Here immunoSEQ multiplex PCR was the method, and the copy in TCRdb shows in-frame clones only, minus some. The top ten hold about 2.2% of the sample, which has roughly 260,000 clones, around 87% seen once. This sequence was found in a woman in her forties or fifties who had recovered from COVID-19. Sequencing input: peripheral blood.

The CDR3 coding sequence is TGTGCCTGGAGTGTACGGACAGGATCAATGAACACTGAAGCTTTCTTT. It yields the protein CAWSVRTGSMNTEAFF. The chain couples TRBV30 to TRBJ1-1; 7 bases fit TRBD1. The ends lost 0 bases at V and 0 bases at J; junction bases unmatched: 7. Germline-derived CDR1 and CDR2 are GTSNPN and SVGIG (reference sequence). The CDR3 runs to 16 residues.